Here is one TCR beta chain with its context. This clonotype was observed a handful of times. This clone's antigen is unknown. The sample holds no much larger clone one base away, and base qualities are not on file. Ficoll-Paque density gradient centrifugation was used to isolate PBMCs. The CDR3 covers 17 residues, taking in both the cysteine and the phenylalanine. The sequence is cut down to CDR3 DNA, 51 bases in frame from base 1. The germline V gene (reference sequence) specifies DFQATT as CDR1 and SNEGSKA as CDR2. The trim is 3 bases for V and 0 bases for J, with a gap of 15 bases between the germline ends. Sequenced using an Illumina NovaSeq 6000. TCRalpha and TCRbeta cDNA libraries were built by 5'RACE with constant-segment primers, adding sample barcodes and unique molecular identifiers. RNA was extracted from every sample with Trizol reagent. The libraries were amplified in two PCR steps, and the second step added a second sample barcode and Illumina TruSeq adapters. Libraries were sequenced on an Illumina NovaSeq with 2 x 150 bp paired-end reads. The authors processed their data as follows. The reads were demultiplexed and collapsed into UMI-guided consensus sequences using migec v1.2.7. With mixcr v2.1.11, UMI consensuses were aligned to TRA and TRB V and J templates and assembled into clonotypes. Clonotypes were classified as expanded or contracted when called significant by both edgeR and NoisET, with noise models trained on biological replicates. edgeR calls used a false discovery rate-adjusted p below 0.01 and a log2 fold-change threshold of 1. As an exploratory analysis of dynamics, PCA with hierarchical clustering was applied to max-normalized trajectories of the 1000 most abundant clonotypes. Separately sequenced CD4+ and CD8+ repertoires were used to assign the CD4 or CD8 phenotype of responding clones. Through fastp at Q25 and MiXCR, TCRdb rebuilt clones from the public reads, retaining in-frame beta chains. Rows with one shared CDR3 protein collapse into an entry with the most common genes and DNA. The V and J calls follow TCRdb's processing rather than the paper's. A total of about 500,000 distinct CDR3 sequences appear in this sample, just over 20% of them only once. Clones ranked in the top ten supply approximately 12% of the sample.

The data originate from a study of T-cell memory formation after mild COVID-19 (dated by TCRdb to about 2021). Regarding the research as a whole: TCR sequence clusters from the two donors were largely donor specific. Longitudinal TCRalpha and TCRbeta repertoire sequencing tracked T-cell clones expanding and contracting after mild COVID-19 in two donors. The cohort comprised two young, previously healthy adult volunteers, one female and one male. The investigation overall reported the following: Only a couple of mild cases were covered in the study, and larger cohorts including severe cases with pre-infection samples were considered necessary. SARS-CoV-2 specificity of the second-wave clones peaking on day 37 was not confirmed. From day 15 to 85, contracting clones showed balanced CD4/CD8 phenotypes, whereas a second wave of clones that expanded from day 15 to 37 leaned towards CD4+. The detection of some responding clones in pre-infection memory suggests that pre-existing cross-reactive memory T cells joined the SARS-CoV-2 response. Contracting CD4+ clones turned up mainly in the CM and EM memory subsets, whereas EMRA was where CD8+ clones were enriched.

The source is an adult woman who had mild COVID-19 (a few samples of this study predate the infection). The sample titles of this study are shuffled in the database, so cell type and time point are left out; the donor was told from shared clones. The rearranged segments are TRBV20-1 and TRBJ1-6; confidence is insufficient to name the D gene. The sequencing sample was made of PBMCs or a T cell subset sorted from them (not recorded which). The encoded CDR3 is CSASNGKRSSYNSPLHF. The DNA sequence is as follows: TGCAGTGCTAGTAACGGGAAACGGAGCTCCTATAATTCACCCCTCCACTTT.